The 2 T cell receptor beta chains reported below all come from one sample, sequenced in a study of T cell responses to AZD1222 COVID-19 vaccine. The data were produced by immunoSEQ multiplex PCR, yet TCRdb's version contains in-frame clones alone and is incomplete. The sample has tens of thousands of clones, roughly 89% seen once. This material consisted of peripheral blood, taken 28 days after the second AZD1222 dose. These TCRs come from an adult who received the AZD1222 COVID-19 vaccine.

The CDR3 loop is CATSDPTEGDYGYTF. CDR3 coding DNA: TGTGCCACCAGTGATCCGACGGAAGGGGACTATGGCTACACCTTC. V gene TRBV24-1 combines with J gene TRBJ1-2; D is possibly TRBD1 (5 bases). The germline V and J ends were trimmed by 3 bases and 3 bases, with 13 bases remaining between them. The CDR3 is 15 amino acids. Germline V gene data show CDR1 as KGHDR and CDR2 as SFDVKD.

V is TRBV7-9 and J is TRBJ2-3, with a possible D match to TRBD1 (5 bases). The germline gives CDR1 SEHNR, CDR2 FQNEAQ (reference sequence). The CDR3 consists of 15 residues. The V and J ends lost 0 bases and 1 base respectively, with 8 bases between them. In DNA, the CDR3 is TGTGCCAGCAGCTTAGCGGTAGGGGGCACAGATACGCAGTATTTT. Its protein is CASSLAVGGTDTQYF. Full variable domain (rest looked up from reference TRBV7-9 and TRBJ2-3): DTGVSQNPRHKITKRGQNVTFRCDPISEHNRLYWYRQTLGQGPEFLTYFQNEAQLEKSRLLSDRFSAERPKGSFSTLEIQRTEQGDSAMYLCASSLAVGGTDTQYFGPGTRLTVL.